What follows describes a single T cell receptor (beta chain). Its specificity is not known. This CDR3 contains 14 residues. Germline CDR1 is SGHTA and CDR2 is FQGNSA. Trimming shortened V by 1 base and J by 4 bases, and 10 bases separated the two germline ends. This table comes from immunoSEQ multiplex PCR, and its TCRdb copy is limited to in-frame clones, with some not included. Of 130,000 to 150,000 clones listed, more than 80% were seen once; the top ten hold 1.5% to 2%. This entry belongs to a study of T cell responses to AZD1222 COVID-19 vaccine. Study results and limitations: Seropositive status at baseline applied to only 6 or 7 AZD1222 recipients. Repertoire sampling occurred only after the peak T cell response. Clonal diversity may have been underestimated in mostly white British donors.

This rearrangement joins TRBV7-2 to TRBJ1-1; possible D gene TRBD1, 5 bases. Source: peripheral blood, taken on day 0 of AZD1222 vaccination. This receptor was obtained from an adult in good health. The CDR3: CASSLGGGATEAFF. For the CDR3, the DNA is TGTGCCAGCAGCTTAGGGGGCGGGGCCACTGAAGCTTTCTTT.